This T cell receptor (beta chain) was captured by sequencing in a study of blood T cell repertoires in COVID-19 (TCRdb year 2020). Regarding the research as a whole: Samples covering the acute and convalescent phases of COVID-19 were provided by collaborators in the United States, Italy and Spain. The prospective study material was composed of cDNA or gDNA derived from T cells, B-cell-depleted T cells, or PBMCs. The dataset comprised deeply sampled blood TCRbeta repertoires from subjects exposed to, actively infected with, or recovered from COVID-19. The repertoires were released in a freely available public database meant as a resource for research on the immune response to SARS-CoV-2. Samples were obtained from the ongoing ImmuneRACE study (first 160 participants) and from roughly 1,300 subjects provided by 6 global collaborators. A de-identified subject ID, COVID-19 status, age in years and sex were almost always included in the sample metadata. Where available, HLA class I and class II types were taken from metadata supplied by the sample provider and were not determined by assay-based typing.

Collaborating institutions collected whole blood in K2EDTA tubes following their own protocols. For TCRbeta analysis, collaborator samples were shipped as frozen whole blood, as isolated PBMCs, or as DNA extracted from either sample type. TCRbeta CDR3 regions were amplified from genomic DNA by means of the immunoSEQ Assay, a bias-controlled multiplex PCR. Per the authors' processing: The number of nucleated cells in each sample was estimated by amplification of reference gene primers within the assay. To quantify the absolute abundance of each unique TCRbeta CDR3 rearrangement, sequence reads were collapsed and filtered. For each sample, productive Simpson clonality was calculated as the square root of Simpson's diversity index across productive rearrangements. In its TCRdb copy, this immuneACCESS table keeps in-frame sequences only and misses some clones. Where compared with another copy, unresolved V genes explain less than half of these, and the others have no known cause. That table furnishes V, J and clone size, whereas the DNA furnished D and trimming. Within this sample are 200,000 to 250,000 clones, with approximately 86% of them counted one time only. The ten largest clones represent approximately 2.9% of the sample.

Beyond this particular receptor, the publication reports: The quantity of clinical and demographic metadata differed by source and by participant and was supplied without curation.

About this clone: The antigen it binds to is not known. Base qualities are not provided; no much larger clone lies one nucleotide away.

According to the germline V gene, CDR1 reads SNHLY and CDR2 reads FYNNEI. Its CDR3 holds 17 amino acids, cysteine through phenylalanine. Here the CDR3 DNA is all that survives: 51 bases in frame from base 1. Compared with germline, V lacks 3 bases and J lacks 2 bases; bases without a gene match: 11. The source is a man in his sixties with acute or convalescent COVID-19. The sequenced sample consisted of peripheral blood. The chain employs TRBV2 and TRBJ2-3, with 7 middle bases fitting TRBD1. The CDR3 protein sequence reads: CASSEGKQGPSTDTQYF. The sequence in DNA is TGTGCCAGCAGTGAGGGAAAACAGGGGCCTTCCACAGATACGCAGTATTTT.